Following are 19 T cell receptor beta chains from one sample sequenced in a study of cytomegalovirus exposure and HLA in healthy donors. The PCR contained 60 Vbeta and 13 Jbeta primers. The table came from immunoSEQ multiplex PCR; TCRdb's copy has only in-frame clones and leaves some out. The repertoire holds approximately 130,000 clones, with approximately 89% as singletons. Source material: PBMCs. The receptors originated from a woman aged 30 to 39 in good health and CMV-seropositive.

V and J are TRBV5-1 and TRBJ2-2; 7 positions agree with TRBD2. From germline, CDR1 is SGHRS and CDR2 YFSETQ. CDR3 length: 15 residues. V was clipped by 5 bases and J by 5 bases; unmatched bases: 9. The CDR3 nucleotides are TGCGCCAGCAGAGACGAGCGGGGTGGGACCGGGGAGCTGTTTTTT. Its protein product is CASRDERGGTGELFF.

The rearrangement uses TRBV10-3 and TRBJ2-7, with 7 bases lining up with TRBD1. J gave up 2 bases and V 4 bases, and 5 bases lay outside the gene matches. The CDR3 loop spans 14 amino acids. Germline loops: CDR1 ENHRY, CDR2 SYGVKD. CDR3 DNA sequence: TGTGCCATCAGTGGGCGACAGGGCCCCTACGAGCAGTACTTC. This encodes CAISGRQGPYEQYF.

This chain joins TRBV28 and TRBJ1-2; 8 nucleotides match TRBD1. This CDR3 spans 15 amino acids. Germline V gene data show CDR1 as MDHEN and CDR2 as SYDVKM. After removal of 2 bases from V and 4 bases from J, the junction contained 6 bases not matched to a gene. The CDR3 here is CASSLRDRWIYGYTF. In DNA form, the CDR3 reads TGTGCCAGCAGTTTAAGGGACAGGTGGATCTATGGCTACACCTTC.

The chain employs TRBV5-4 and TRBJ2-1; 9 nucleotides match TRBD2. V lost 2 bases, J lost 7 bases, and 7 bases stayed unmatched. The V gene's germline CDR1 is SGHNT and CDR2 YYREEE (reference sequence). CDR3 length: 15 amino acids. The CDR3 nucleotides are TGTGCCAGCAGCTTAACGTGGGCGGGGGGGAATGAGCAGTTCTTC. It is translated as CASSLTWAGGNEQFF.

J is TRBJ2-3 and V is TRBV11-2, with TRBD2 as a possible D gene (6 bases). Trimming removed 0 bases at V and 6 bases at J, with 7 bases between. The CDR3 sequence is 13 residues long. The germline V gene encodes CDR1 SGHAT and CDR2 FQNNGV. The DNA of the CDR3 is TGTGCCAGCAGCTTAGATGGGGGGGATACGCAGTATTTT. Residues: CASSLDGGDTQYF.

The gene calls are TRBV5-6 and TRBJ1-6; possible D gene TRBD1, 5 bases. The V end was cut by 0 bases, the J end by 8 bases, with 12 bases between. Germline values: CDR1 SGHDT, CDR2 YYEEEE. The CDR3 sequence is 15 residues long. CDR3 loop: CASSLGAGMDSPLHF. The CDR3 DNA is TGTGCCAGCAGCTTGGGAGCAGGGATGGATTCACCCCTCCACTTT.

The genes are TRBV21-1 and TRBJ2-1; the tabulated D call, TRBD2, remains unverified against the DNA. TRBV21-1 is an annotated pseudogene. CDR3 length equals 15 residues. CDR3: CASSIGTSSYNEQFF. Here the CDR3 DNA reads TGTGCCAGCAGCATTGGGACTAGCTCCTACAATGAGCAGTTCTTC.

The chain is built from TRBV5-4 and TRBJ2-7; 11 bases fit TRBD2. V lost 1 base, J lost 5 bases, and 5 bases stayed unmatched. The length of the CDR3 is 15 residues. Germline V gene data show CDR1 as SGHNT and CDR2 as YYREEE (reference sequence). This CDR3 reads CASSLPSGRSHEQYF. Written as DNA, the CDR3 is TGTGCCAGCAGCTTGCCTAGCGGGAGGAGCCACGAGCAGTACTTC.

This rearrangement joins TRBV29-1 to TRBJ1-2; D remains unclear. The CDR3 is 12 residues long. Between the trimmed V and J ends, which lost 4 bases and 5 bases, there was a span of 11 bases. The germline V gene has CDR1 SQVTM and CDR2 ANQGSEA. The CDR3 nucleotides read TGCAGCGTTGTAGTCGGGTCGTATGGCTACACCTTC. It specifies CSVVVGSYGYTF.

The V and J genes are TRBV5-1 and TRBJ2-1; D remains ambiguous. Germline assignment: CDR1 SGHRS and CDR2 YFSETQ. The CDR3 runs to 15 residues. V shed 4 bases and J shed 0 bases, with 11 bases lying between them. As DNA, the CDR3 is TGCGCCAGCAGCCGCCAAGCAAGCTCCTACAATGAGCAGTTCTTC. It yields the protein CASSRQASSYNEQFF.

The V call is TRBV23-1, the J call TRBJ1-5, with D hard to call. TRBV23-1 is an ORF, and what it does is uncertain. There are 12 residues in the CDR3. V lost 6 bases and J lost 9, with 12 bases in between. The CDR3 DNA sequence: TGCGCCAGCAGCACCACCCGCGGGCCCCAGCATTTT. It specifies CASSTTRGPQHF.

The chain is built from TRBV10-3 and TRBJ2-5, with D possibly TRBD2 on 7 matching bases. This CDR3 has 16 amino acids. V was pared by 0 bases and J by 5 bases, with 16 bases between. Looked up from germline, CDR1 is ENHRY and CDR2 is SYGVKD. The CDR3 sequence: CAISESGGPQRETQYF. In DNA form, the CDR3 reads TGTGCCATCAGTGAGTCGGGGGGGCCCCAGAGGGAGACCCAGTACTTC.

The chain carries TRBV20-1 and TRBJ1-3; the D is unclear. The CDR3 has 11 amino acids. V lost 8 bases and J 8 bases, leaving 13 bases between the germline ends. CDR1 and CDR2 from the germline V gene are DFQATT and SNEGSKA (reference sequence). In DNA form, the CDR3 reads TGCAGTATGACTATTTTTGACACCATATATTTT. Translation gives CSMTIFDTIYF.

The V gene is TRBV4-2, the J gene TRBJ1-1; D is perhaps TRBD1 (6 bases). The CDR3 is made up of 14 amino acids. Germline V gives CDR1 LGHNA, CDR2 YNFKEQ. Trimming removed 3 bases from V and 1 base from J, with 9 bases in between. For the CDR3, the DNA is TGTGCCAGCAGCCACGGGGGGCCGAACACTGAAGCTTTCTTT. Translated, it gives CASSHGGPNTEAFF.

J is TRBJ2-2 and V is TRBV9; 9 bases line up with TRBD2. The CDR3 totals 16 residues. V dropped 0 bases and J dropped 3; count of bases not matched to a gene: 3. The germline V gene encodes CDR1 SGDLS and CDR2 YYNGEE. CDR3 DNA: TGTGCCAGCAGCGTAGAAGCGGGAGGTTACACCGGGGAGCTGTTTTTT. Protein product: CASSVEAGGYTGELFF.

The chain joins TRBV5-1 to TRBJ1-1; D possibly corresponds to TRBD1 (5 bases). The V gene lost 2 bases and the J gene lost 2 bases, with 10 bases spanning the gap. Looked up from germline, CDR1 is SGHRS and CDR2 is YFSETQ. This CDR3 comprises 14 residues. The DNA of the CDR3 is TGCGCCAGCAGCTTCGGGGGGTTCAACACTGAAGCTTTCTTT. This gives the protein CASSFGGFNTEAFF.

The chain couples TRBV5-1 to TRBJ1-5, with D unresolved. CDR3 length equals 15 residues. V was cut by 0 bases and J by 6 bases, with 13 bases left in between. Germline assignment: CDR1 SGHRS and CDR2 YFSETQ. Here the CDR3 DNA reads TGCGCCAGCAGCTTGGCTCCCCCCCAGGCTCAGCCCCAGCATTTT. Its protein product is CASSLAPPQAQPQHF.

DNA of the CDR3: TGTGCCTGGAGTTTGGGGACAACCTATGGCTACACCTTC. Its translation is CAWSLGTTYGYTF. This rearrangement joins TRBV30 to TRBJ1-2; D possibly corresponds to TRBD1 (6 bases). Trimming stripped 2 bases from V and 4 bases from J, with 11 bases between. The length of the CDR3 is 13 residues. CDR1 and CDR2 (germline): GTSNPN, SVGIG (reference sequence).

This chain uses TRBV28 with TRBJ1-6; the D gene is possibly TRBD1 (6 bases). Trimming stripped 3 bases from V and 4 bases from J, with 28 bases between. Germline V gene lookup returns CDR1 MDHEN and CDR2 SYDVKM. This CDR3 is 21 amino acids long. CDR3 nucleotides: TGTGCCAGCAGTTTCCCCAATAGGGGGTCAGCGTTATTGGCGTATAATTCACCCCTCCACTTT. As protein: CASSFPNRGSALLAYNSPLHF. Full variable domain (outside the CDR3, taken from reference TRBV28 and TRBJ1-6): DVKVTQSSRYLVKRTGEKVFLECVQDMDHENMFWYRQDPGLGLRLIYFSYDVKMKEKGDIPEGYSVSREKKERFSLILESASTNQTSMYLCASSFPNRGSALLAYNSPLHFGNGTRLTVT.